This TCR beta chain is drawn from a study of molecular identifiers for immune sequencing clone quantification. In TCRdb, the PCR reads were re-called with MiXCR into one record per CDR3 protein. The sample shows some 100,000 distinct CDR3 sequences, around a third of them seen only once. Trimming pared 6 bases from V and 6 bases from J, leaving 22 bases between. CDR1 and CDR2 from the germline V gene are SGHVS and FNYEAQ. This CDR3 is built from 16 residues. In this sample, this clonotype turned up a few times. The chain links TRBV7-6 to TRBJ2-3; D possibly matches TRBD1 or TRBD2 (5 bases each). The sample was naive CD8+ T cells from blood, with Jurkat cell RNA spiked in. Subset defined: FACS-sorted CD8+CD4-CCR7+CD45RA+ naive T cells. This clonotype originated in a human donor in good health. Some libraries in this study had Jurkat cell RNA spiked in. In nucleotides, the CDR3 is TGTGCCAGCAGTCACCCGAGGGGTCCGCCCACGGATACGCAGTATTTT. Translation: CASSHPRGPPTDTQYF.